Included here is one T cell receptor beta chain sequence, with context. Some clones are missing from TCRdb's copy, which holds only in-frame ones; the method was immunoSEQ multiplex PCR. Altogether around 85,000 clones are present, 94% being singletons, with the ten largest covering approximately 4.8%. This entry is derived from a study of control samples from healthy donors and cancer patients. The TCR comes from a woman between 18 and 29 years old in good health. Material for sequencing was blood.

CDR3 nucleotide sequence: TGTGCCAGCAGCGCTAGGGGTGATGAGCAGTTCTTC. Encoded protein: CASSARGDEQFF. The chain uses TRBV7-9 and TRBJ2-1; D is possibly TRBD1 (5 bases). Per the germline V gene, CDR1 is SEHNR and CDR2 is FQNEAQ (reference sequence). The CDR3 runs 12 residues. Between the trimmed V and J ends, which lost 5 bases and 8 bases, there was a span of 10 bases.